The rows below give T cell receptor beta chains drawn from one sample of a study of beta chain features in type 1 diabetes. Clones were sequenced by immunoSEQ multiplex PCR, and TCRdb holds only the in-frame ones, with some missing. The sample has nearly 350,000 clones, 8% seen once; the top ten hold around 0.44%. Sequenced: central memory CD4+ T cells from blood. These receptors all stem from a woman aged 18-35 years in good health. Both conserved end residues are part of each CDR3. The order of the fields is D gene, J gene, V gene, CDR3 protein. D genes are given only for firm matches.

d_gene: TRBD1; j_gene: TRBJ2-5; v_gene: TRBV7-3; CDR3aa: CASSVGTGGHQETQYF
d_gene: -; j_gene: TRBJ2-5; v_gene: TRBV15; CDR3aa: CATSRDGSRVAQYF
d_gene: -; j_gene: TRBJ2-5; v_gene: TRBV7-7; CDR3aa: CASSLSVGSRETQYF
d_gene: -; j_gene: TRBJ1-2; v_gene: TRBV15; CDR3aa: CATSRGQGNYGYTF
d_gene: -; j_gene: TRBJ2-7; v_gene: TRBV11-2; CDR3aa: CASSLGPGGASGEQYF
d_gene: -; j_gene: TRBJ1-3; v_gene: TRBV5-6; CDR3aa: CASSSLGAFRGNTIYF
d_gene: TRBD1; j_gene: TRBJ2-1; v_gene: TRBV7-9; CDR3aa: CASSSGTGNGNEQFF
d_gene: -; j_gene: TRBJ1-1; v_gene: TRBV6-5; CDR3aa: CASTVGIWGTEAFF
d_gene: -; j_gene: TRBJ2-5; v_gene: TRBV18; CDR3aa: CASSSTIQETQYF
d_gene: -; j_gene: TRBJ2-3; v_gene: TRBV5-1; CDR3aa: CASSLLASTDTQYF
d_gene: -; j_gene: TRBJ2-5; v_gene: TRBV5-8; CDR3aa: CASSLSVQETQYF
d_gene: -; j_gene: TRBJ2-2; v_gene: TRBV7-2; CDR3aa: CASSQRGTGELFF
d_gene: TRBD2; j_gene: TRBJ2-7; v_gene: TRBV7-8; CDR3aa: CASSTLAGAYEQYF
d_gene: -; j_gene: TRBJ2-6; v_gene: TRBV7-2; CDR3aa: CASSPFSGANVLTF
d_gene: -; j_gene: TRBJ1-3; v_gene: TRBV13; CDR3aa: CASSRQGNTIYF
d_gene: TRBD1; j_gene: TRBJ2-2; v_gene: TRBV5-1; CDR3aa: CASSLAPDRDTGELFF
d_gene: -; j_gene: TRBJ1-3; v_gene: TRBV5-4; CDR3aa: CASSLGRSGNTIYF
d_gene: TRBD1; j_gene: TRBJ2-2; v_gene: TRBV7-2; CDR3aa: CASSAGTGRTGELFF
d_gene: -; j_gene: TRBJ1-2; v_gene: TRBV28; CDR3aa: CASSTRGYGYTF
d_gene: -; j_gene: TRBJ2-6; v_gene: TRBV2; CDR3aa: CASSVPRGANVLTF
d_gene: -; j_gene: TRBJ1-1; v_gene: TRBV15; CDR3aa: CATSIRTGMNTEAFF
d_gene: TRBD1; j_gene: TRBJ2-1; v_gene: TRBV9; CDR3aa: CASSVDGTGGREQFF
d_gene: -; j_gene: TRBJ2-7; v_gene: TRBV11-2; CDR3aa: CASSLSSAEGYEQYF
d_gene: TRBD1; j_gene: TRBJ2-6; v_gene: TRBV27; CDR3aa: CASSLFKGAGSGANVLTF
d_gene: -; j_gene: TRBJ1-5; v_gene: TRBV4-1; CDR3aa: CASSQDRYGNQPQHF
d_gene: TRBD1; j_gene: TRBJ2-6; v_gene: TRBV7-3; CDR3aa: CASSLGTDLRANVLTF
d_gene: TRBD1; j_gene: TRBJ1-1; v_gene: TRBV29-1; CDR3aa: CSVTQGGENTEAFF
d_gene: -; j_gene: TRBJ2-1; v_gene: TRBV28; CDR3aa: CASSLASYSDEQFF
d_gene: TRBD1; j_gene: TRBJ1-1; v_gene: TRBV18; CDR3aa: CASSPTGGGTEAFF
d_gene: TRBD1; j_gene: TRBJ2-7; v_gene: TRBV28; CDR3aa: CASSGTGGAYEQYF
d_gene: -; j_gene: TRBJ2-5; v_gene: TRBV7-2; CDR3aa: CASSQDADSQETQYF
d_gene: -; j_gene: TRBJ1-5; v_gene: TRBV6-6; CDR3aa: CASSYEGSQPQHF
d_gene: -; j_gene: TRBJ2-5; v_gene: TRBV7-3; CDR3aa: CASSLREAETQYF
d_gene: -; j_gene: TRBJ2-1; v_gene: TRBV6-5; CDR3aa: CASSYLAVPTNEQFF
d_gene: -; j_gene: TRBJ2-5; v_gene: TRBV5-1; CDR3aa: CASSLEGRPWETQYF
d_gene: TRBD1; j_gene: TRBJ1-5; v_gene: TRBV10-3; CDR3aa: CAISGTGGSQPQHF
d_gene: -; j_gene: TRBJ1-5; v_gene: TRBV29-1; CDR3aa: CSVVLDSTHQPQHF
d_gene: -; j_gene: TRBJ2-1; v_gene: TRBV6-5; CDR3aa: CASSYGQYNEQFF
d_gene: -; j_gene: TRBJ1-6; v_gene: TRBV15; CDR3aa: CATSNPTNPYSPLHF
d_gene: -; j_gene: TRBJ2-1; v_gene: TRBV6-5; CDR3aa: CASRQTGSEQFF
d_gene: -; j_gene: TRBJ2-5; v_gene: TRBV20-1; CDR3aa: CSGTRENF
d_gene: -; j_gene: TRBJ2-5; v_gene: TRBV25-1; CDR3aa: CASSANLWAGTTPETQYF
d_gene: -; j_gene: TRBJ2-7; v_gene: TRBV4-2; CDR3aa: CASSQQDGYEQYF
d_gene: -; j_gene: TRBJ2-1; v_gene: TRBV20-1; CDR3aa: CSASGSNEQFF
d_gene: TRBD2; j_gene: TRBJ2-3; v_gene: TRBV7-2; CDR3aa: CASSLARGAGSDTQYF
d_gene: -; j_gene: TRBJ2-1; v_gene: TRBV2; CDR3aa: CASSLGPYSYNEQFF
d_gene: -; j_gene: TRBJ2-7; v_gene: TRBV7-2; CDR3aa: CASSLDAGPYEQYF
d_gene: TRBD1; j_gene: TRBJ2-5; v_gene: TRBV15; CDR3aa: CATGGQGGKETQYF
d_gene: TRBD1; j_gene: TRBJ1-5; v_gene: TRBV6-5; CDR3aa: CASSYSVQGQPQHF
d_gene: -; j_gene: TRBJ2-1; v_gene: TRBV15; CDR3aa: CATSRGGIGYNEQFF
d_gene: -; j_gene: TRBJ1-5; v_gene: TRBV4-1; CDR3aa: CASSQVYTGNNQPQHF
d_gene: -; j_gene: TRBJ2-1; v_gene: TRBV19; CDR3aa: CASSIAWDKYNEQFF
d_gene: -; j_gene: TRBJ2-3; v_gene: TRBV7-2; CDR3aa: CASSSTGYTDTQYF
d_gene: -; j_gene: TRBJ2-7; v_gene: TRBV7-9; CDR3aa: CASSLEDEQYF
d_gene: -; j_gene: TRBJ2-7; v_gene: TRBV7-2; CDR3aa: CASSLGTVSSYEQYF
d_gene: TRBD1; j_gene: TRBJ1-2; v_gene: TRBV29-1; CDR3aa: CSVARQGNYGYTF
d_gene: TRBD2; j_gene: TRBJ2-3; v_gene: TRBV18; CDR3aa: CASSPNGLARTDTQYF